Listed here is a single T cell receptor beta chain. TCRdb keeps only in-frame clones here, not all; method: immunoSEQ multiplex PCR. In the table there are 65,000 to 80,000 clones, about 95% of which are singletons. The data belong to a study of T cell clonotyping in hematopoietic cell transplantation. As for the study in general: Recipients' pretransplant samples followed cytoreduction.

Noted time point: recipient sample about 28 days before transplant, after cytoreduction. Samples: about 28 days before transplant, then days 30, 100 and 180 after. The CDR3 length is 15 residues. Germline lookup yields CDR1 SNHLY and CDR2 FYNNEI. Trimming stripped 2 bases from V and 4 bases from J, with 11 bases between. Source: peripheral blood mononuclear cells, taken before stem cell transplant. This receptor was obtained from a woman aged 45-60 years with acute myeloid leukemia. Some clones in this sample may be carry-over from other donors' samples. V and J are TRBV2 and TRBJ1-4; no clear D. CDR3 nucleotides: TGTGCCAGCAGTGAAAACGACGGCATTAATGAAAAACTGTTTTTT. As protein: CASSENDGINEKLFF.